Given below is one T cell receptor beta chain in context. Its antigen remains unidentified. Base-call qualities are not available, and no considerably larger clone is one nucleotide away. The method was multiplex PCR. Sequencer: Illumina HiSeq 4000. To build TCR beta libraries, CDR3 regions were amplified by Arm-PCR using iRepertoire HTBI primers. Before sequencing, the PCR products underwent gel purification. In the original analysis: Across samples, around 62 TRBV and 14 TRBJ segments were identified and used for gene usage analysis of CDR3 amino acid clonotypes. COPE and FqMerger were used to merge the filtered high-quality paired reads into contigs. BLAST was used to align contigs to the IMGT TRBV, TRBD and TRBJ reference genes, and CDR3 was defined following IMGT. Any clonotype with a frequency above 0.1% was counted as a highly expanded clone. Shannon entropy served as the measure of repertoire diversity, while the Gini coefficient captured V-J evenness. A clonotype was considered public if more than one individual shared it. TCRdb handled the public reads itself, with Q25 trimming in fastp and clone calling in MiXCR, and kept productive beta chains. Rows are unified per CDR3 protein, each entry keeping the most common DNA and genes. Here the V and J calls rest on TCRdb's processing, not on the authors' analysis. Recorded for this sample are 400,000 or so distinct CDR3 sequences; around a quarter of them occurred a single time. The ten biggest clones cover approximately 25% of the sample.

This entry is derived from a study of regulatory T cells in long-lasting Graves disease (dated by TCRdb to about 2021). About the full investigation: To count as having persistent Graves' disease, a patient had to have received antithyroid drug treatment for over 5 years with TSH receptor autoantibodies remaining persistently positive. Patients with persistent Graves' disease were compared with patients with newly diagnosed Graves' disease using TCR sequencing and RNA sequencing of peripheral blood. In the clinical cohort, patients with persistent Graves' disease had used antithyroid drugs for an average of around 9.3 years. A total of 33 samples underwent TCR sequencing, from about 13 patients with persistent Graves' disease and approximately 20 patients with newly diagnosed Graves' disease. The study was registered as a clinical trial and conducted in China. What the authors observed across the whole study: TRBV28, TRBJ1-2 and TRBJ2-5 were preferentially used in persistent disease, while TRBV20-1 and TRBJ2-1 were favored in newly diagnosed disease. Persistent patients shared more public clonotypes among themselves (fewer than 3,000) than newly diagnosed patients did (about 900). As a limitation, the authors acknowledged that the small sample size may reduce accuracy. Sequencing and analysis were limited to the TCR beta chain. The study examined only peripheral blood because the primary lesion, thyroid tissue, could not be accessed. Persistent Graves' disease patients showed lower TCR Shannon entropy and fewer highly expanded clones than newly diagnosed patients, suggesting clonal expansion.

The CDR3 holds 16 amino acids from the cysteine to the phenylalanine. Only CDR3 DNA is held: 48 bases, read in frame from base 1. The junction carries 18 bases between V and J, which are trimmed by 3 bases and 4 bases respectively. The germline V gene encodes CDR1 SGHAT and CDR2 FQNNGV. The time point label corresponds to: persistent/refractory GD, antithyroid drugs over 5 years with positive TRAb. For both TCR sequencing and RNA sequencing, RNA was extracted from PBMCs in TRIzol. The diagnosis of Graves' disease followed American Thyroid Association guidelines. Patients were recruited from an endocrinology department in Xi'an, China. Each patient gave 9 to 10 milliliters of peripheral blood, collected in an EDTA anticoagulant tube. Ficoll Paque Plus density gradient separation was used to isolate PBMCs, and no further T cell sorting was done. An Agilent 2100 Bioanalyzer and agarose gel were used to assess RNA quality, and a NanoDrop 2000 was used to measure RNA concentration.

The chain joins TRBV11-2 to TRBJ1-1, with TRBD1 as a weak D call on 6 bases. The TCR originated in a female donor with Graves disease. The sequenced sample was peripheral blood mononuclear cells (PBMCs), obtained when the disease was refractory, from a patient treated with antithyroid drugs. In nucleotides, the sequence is TGTGCCAGCAGCTTGTCGTGGGGGGCGGAGAGCACTGAAGCTTTCTTT. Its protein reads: CASSLSWGAESTEAFF.